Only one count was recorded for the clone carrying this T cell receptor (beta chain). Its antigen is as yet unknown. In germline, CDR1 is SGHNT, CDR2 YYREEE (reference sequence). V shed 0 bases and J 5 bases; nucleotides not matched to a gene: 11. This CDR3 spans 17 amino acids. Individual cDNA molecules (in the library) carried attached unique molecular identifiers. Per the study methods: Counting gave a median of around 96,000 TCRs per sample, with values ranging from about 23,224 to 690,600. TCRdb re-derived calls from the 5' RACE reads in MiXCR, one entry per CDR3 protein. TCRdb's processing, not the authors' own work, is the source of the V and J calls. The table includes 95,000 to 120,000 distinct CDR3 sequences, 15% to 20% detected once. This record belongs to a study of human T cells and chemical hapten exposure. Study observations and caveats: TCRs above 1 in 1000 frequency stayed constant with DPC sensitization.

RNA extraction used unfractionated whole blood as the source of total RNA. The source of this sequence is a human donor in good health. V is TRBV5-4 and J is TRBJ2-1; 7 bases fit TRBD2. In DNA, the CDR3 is TGTGCCAGCAGCTTGGGGGTACGCCTAGCGGACAACAATGAGCAGTTCTTC. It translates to CASSLGVRLADNNEQFF.